Shown below are 23 T cell receptor beta chains from a single sample sequenced in a study of early stage breast cancer tumors. Sequencing used immunoSEQ multiplex PCR; TCRdb keeps in-frame clones, though not all of them. The sample shows more than 7,500 clones, 71% of them seen only once. The source material was normal breast tissue next to the tumor. The receptors stem from a person between 60 and 69 years old with breast cancer.

The chain couples TRBV4-1 to TRBJ1-1; the match to TRBD1 covers 8 bases. With V trimmed by 1 base and J by 1 base, 2 bases remained unmatched. This CDR3 comprises 15 residues. CDR1 is MGHRA, CDR2 YSYEKL, per germline. This CDR3 reads CASSQGQGPNTEAFF. The CDR3 nucleotides read TGCGCCAGCAGCCAAGGACAGGGGCCGAACACTGAAGCTTTCTTT.

V gene TRBV7-2 combines with J gene TRBJ1-2, with TRBD1 as a possible D gene (6 bases). The length of the CDR3 is 14 residues. The germline V gene encodes CDR1 SGHTA and CDR2 FQGNSA. V shed 4 bases and J shed 4 bases, with 13 bases lying between them. CDR3 sequence (DNA): TGTGCCAGCAGCTCAGGGGCTCAAACCTATGGCTACACCTTC. Translating gives CASSSGAQTYGYTF.

The CDR3 loop is CASGLGPTAGVTDTQYF. CDR3 bases: TGTGCTAGTGGTTTGGGGCCTACAGCGGGAGTGACAGATACGCAGTATTTT. The V and J genes are TRBV12-5 and TRBJ2-3; 8 positions agree with TRBD2. From germline, CDR1 is LGHNT and CDR2 FRNRAP. The CDR3 is 17 amino acids. V was clipped by 1 base and J by 3 bases; unmatched bases: 9.

The V and J genes are TRBV6-5 and TRBJ2-3; 9 bases are shared with TRBD1. V lost 4 bases and J lost 4; bases outside the gene matches: 3. The germline V gene has CDR1 MNHEY and CDR2 SVGAGI. The CDR3 totals 14 residues. CDR3 nucleotides: TGTGCCAGCAGTTTTACAGGGGGCGCAGATACGCAGTATTTT. It yields the protein CASSFTGGADTQYF.

J is TRBJ2-2 and V is TRBV7-2; 9 bases line up with TRBD1. The V and J ends lost 4 bases and 3 bases, in that order; junction bases with no gene match: 3. The CDR3 is made up of 15 amino acids. Germline CDR1 reads SGHTA; CDR2 reads FQGNSA. The CDR3 DNA follows: TGTGCCAGCAGCTCGGGACAGGGATACACCGGGGAGCTGTTTTTT. As protein: CASSSGQGYTGELFF. Full variable domain (missing parts from reference TRBV7-2 and TRBJ2-2): GAGVSQSPSNKVTEKGKDVELRCDPISGHTALYWYRQSLGQGLEFLIYFQGNSAPDKSGLPSDRFSAERTGGSVSTLTIQRTQQEDSAVYLCASSSGQGYTGELFFGEGSRLTVL.

The rearrangement uses TRBV11-2 and TRBJ2-3; D is perhaps TRBD2 (6 bases). Between the trimmed V and J ends, which lost 4 bases and 2 bases, there was a span of 13 bases. The germline CDR1 and CDR2 sequences are SGHAT and FQNNGV. The CDR3 contains 15 residues. CDR3: CASSSTPLATDTQYF. CDR3 nucleotide sequence: TGTGCCAGCAGCTCGACACCACTAGCCACAGATACGCAGTATTTT.

The genes are TRBV11-3 and TRBJ2-1, with 10 bases aligning to TRBD2. CDR3 length equals 17 residues. The V and J ends lost 1 base and 8 bases, in that order; junction bases with no gene match: 11. Per germline, CDR1 SGHNT and CDR2 YENEEA. DNA for the CDR3: TGTGCCAGCAGCTTAGGGCTAGCGGGAGCCGCCGTGGATGAGCAGTTCTTC. Amino acids: CASSLGLAGAAVDEQFF.

The rearrangement joins TRBV5-4 to TRBJ2-4; D is unclear. Germline V gene lookup returns CDR1 SGHNT and CDR2 YYREEE (reference sequence). This CDR3 is 14 amino acids long. Trimming cost V 0 bases and J 3 bases, with 7 bases left between them. The CDR3 loop reads CASSLGLVKNIQYF. The CDR3 nucleotides are TGTGCCAGCAGCTTGGGGCTCGTCAAAAACATTCAGTACTTC.

The chain combines TRBV18 with TRBJ2-7, with TRBD2 identical over 14 bases. V shed 2 bases, J shed 3 bases, and the junction held 3 bases outside the gene matches. CDR1 and CDR2 (germline): KGHSH, LQKENI. This CDR3 is built from 16 residues. The CDR3 is CASSPGTSGGVYEQYF. The CDR3 DNA is TGTGCCAGCTCACCAGGGACTAGCGGGGGAGTCTACGAGCAGTACTTC.

The chain combines TRBV5-1 with TRBJ2-1; D possibly corresponds to TRBD2 (5 bases). Germline V gene lookup returns CDR1 SGHRS and CDR2 YFSETQ. This CDR3 region has 13 residues. Trimming removed 3 bases from V and 2 bases from J, with 6 bases in between. CDR3 nucleotides: TGCGCCAGCAGCTGGGGAGCCTACAATGAGCAGTTCTTC. Translation gives CASSWGAYNEQFF.

V gene TRBV30 combines with J gene TRBJ2-5, with 9 bases matching TRBD2. Germline CDR1 and CDR2: GTSNPN and SVGIG (reference sequence). The CDR3 runs to 14 residues. The V segment lost 4 bases and the J segment 5 bases; nucleotides outside the gene matches: 8. CDR3 nucleotide sequence: TGTGCCTGGAACTACTTAGCGGGAGTGGAGACCCAGTACTTC. Encoded protein: CAWNYLAGVETQYF.

This rearrangement joins TRBV11-2 to TRBJ2-5, with 9 bases matching TRBD1. Germline V lookup: CDR1 SGHAT, CDR2 FQNNGV. V dropped 6 bases and J dropped 5; count of bases not matched to a gene: 7. This CDR3 spans 14 amino acids. The CDR3 is CASSRGQGFETQYF. The DNA of the CDR3 is TGTGCCAGCAGTCGGGGACAGGGATTTGAGACCCAGTACTTC.

The genes are TRBV11-2 and TRBJ2-7, with D perhaps matching TRBD2 (6 bases). The germline V gene encodes CDR1 SGHAT and CDR2 FQNNGV. This CDR3 contains 14 residues. Trimming stripped 1 base from V and 2 bases from J, with 9 bases between. CDR3 protein: CASSLGGVTYEQYF. The CDR3 nucleotides are TGTGCCAGCAGCTTAGGCGGGGTTACCTACGAGCAGTACTTC.

The V call is TRBV7-7, the J call TRBJ2-1, with D maybe TRBD2 (6 bases). The CDR3 consists of 15 residues. Germline V gene sequence: CDR1 SSHAT, CDR2 FNYEAQ (reference sequence). Trimming stripped 2 bases from V and 10 bases from J, with 18 bases between. The chain's CDR3 is CASSLFPGGIREQFF. The DNA for the CDR3 is TGTGCCAGCAGCTTATTCCCCGGCGGGATACGGGAGCAGTTCTTC.

This chain links TRBV5-5 with TRBJ2-1; 8 bases match TRBD2. The CDR3 runs 17 residues. The V and J ends lost 2 bases and 0 bases, in that order; junction bases with no gene match: 7. The germline CDR1 and CDR2 sequences are SGHKS and YYEKEE (reference sequence). CDR3 in amino acids: CASSLVQRGSSYNEQFF. DNA of the CDR3: TGTGCCAGCAGCTTAGTCCAGCGGGGGAGCTCCTACAATGAGCAGTTCTTC.

The chain has TRBV6-5 and TRBJ2-7; 9 nucleotides align to TRBD1. The CDR3 sequence is 11 residues long. The V and J ends lost 4 bases and 13 bases, in that order; junction bases with no gene match: 5. Germline V lookup: CDR1 MNHEY, CDR2 SVGAGI. Written as DNA, the CDR3 is TGTGCCAGCAGTTTTCCGGGACAGGGTTACTTC. It specifies CASSFPGQGYF.

The rearrangement joins TRBV6-6 to TRBJ2-1, with 7 positions matching TRBD1. The trim removed 2 bases at V and 10 bases at J, leaving 2 bases unmatched. Germline values: CDR1 MNHNY, CDR2 SVGAGI (reference sequence). CDR3 length equals 12 residues. The CDR3 region has the DNA TGTGCCAGCAGTTACCCGACAGGGGAGCAGTTCTTC. Its protein product is CASSYPTGEQFF.

The chain has TRBV5-1 and TRBJ1-1; tentative D call: TRBD1 (6 bases). Germline CDR1 is SGHRS and CDR2 is YFSETQ. The CDR3 totals 14 residues. Trimming removed 6 bases at V and 1 base at J, with 13 bases between. CDR3 protein: CASTPTGSNTEAFF. CDR3 nucleotide sequence: TGCGCCAGCACCCCGACAGGTTCGAACACTGAAGCTTTCTTT.

The chain joins TRBV7-3 to TRBJ2-2; tentatively, D is TRBD1 (5 bases). Germline V CDR1 and CDR2: SGHTA, FQGTGA. V was trimmed by 5 bases and J by 5 bases, leaving 12 bases between them. This CDR3 region has 14 residues. The CDR3: CASSRTTATGELFF. CDR3 DNA: TGTGCCAGCAGCAGAACGACAGCTACCGGGGAGCTGTTTTTT. Complete variable domain (other parts from reference TRBV7-3 and TRBJ2-2): GAGVSQTPSNKVTEKGKYVELRCDPISGHTALYWYRQSLGQGPEFLIYFQGTGAADDSGLPNDRFFAVRPEGSVSTLKIQRTERGDSAVYLCASSRTTATGELFFGEGSRLTVL.

This clone is a singleton in its sample. The rearrangement uses TRBV30 and TRBJ2-5; D perhaps matches TRBD2 (6 bases). Looked up from germline, CDR1 is GTSNPN and CDR2 is SVGIG (reference sequence). The CDR3 covers 13 residues. Trimming stripped 2 bases from V and 1 base from J, with 8 bases between. The CDR3 is CAWSPGVQETQYF. DNA for the CDR3: TGTGCCTGGAGTCCGGGGGTCCAAGAGACCCAGTACTTC. The full variable domain, rest sourced from reference TRBV30 and TRBJ2-5, is SQTIHQWPATLVQPVGSPLSLECTVEGTSNPNLYWYRQAAGRGLQLLFYSVGIGQISSEVPQNLSASRPQDRQFILSSKKLLLSDSGFYLCAWSPGVQETQYFGPGTRLLVL.

This chain joins TRBV25-1 and TRBJ1-5, with unresolved D. The CDR3 length is 13 residues. Trimming pared 6 bases from V and 7 bases from J, leaving 13 bases between. Germline V gene data show CDR1 as MGHDK and CDR2 as SYGVNS. In DNA, the CDR3 is TGTGCCAGCAGGGGTCAAGCGGCACAGCCCCAGCATTTT. The encoded protein is CASRGQAAQPQHF.

The V call is TRBV9, the J call TRBJ2-7; 7 bases agree with TRBD2. The CDR3 extends over 16 amino acids. Trimming cost V 3 bases and J 0 bases; bases outside gene matches: 9. Germline CDR1 is SGDLS and CDR2 is YYNGEE. CDR3 amino acids: CASSAGLRETSYEQYF. DNA of the CDR3: TGTGCCAGCAGCGCCGGATTGCGGGAGACCTCCTACGAGCAGTACTTC.

V gene TRBV5-1 combines with J gene TRBJ2-7, with unresolved D. CDR1 is SGHRS, CDR2 YFSETQ, per germline. V dropped 3 bases and J dropped 2 bases, with 12 bases sitting between them. The CDR3 runs to 14 residues. In DNA, the CDR3 is TGCGCCAGCAGCTATATCCCCGGTCCCTACGAGCAGTACTTC. This translates into CASSYIPGPYEQYF.